This record looks at one T cell receptor (beta chain) sequence and its context. Its matching antigen is unknown. The data are from a study of graft-versus-host responses after intestinal transplantation. On the study more broadly: Anti-thymocyte globulin induction preceded 2 to 4 years of tacrolimus and steroid maintenance in all recipients.

Libraries were prepared by immunoSEQ multiplex PCR; TCRdb keeps only in-frame clonotypes and omits some of them. Here the sample spans 100,000 or so clones, approximately 92% being singletons. The source was unstimulated CD8+ T cells sorted from spleen or lymph node cells, collected before transplant. The receptor comes from a human donor who was the organ donor for an intestinal transplant.

Here the CDR3 reads CASSQDFARGGGPYEQYF. The CDR3 DNA sequence: TGTGCCAGCAGCCAAGATTTTGCGAGAGGGGGAGGGCCCTACGAGCAGTACTTC. The rearrangement links TRBV4-2 to TRBJ2-7; D is possibly TRBD2 (7 bases). The CDR3 loop spans 18 amino acids. V lost 0 bases and J 2 bases, leaving 20 bases between the germline ends. The germline gives CDR1 LGHNA, CDR2 YNFKEQ.